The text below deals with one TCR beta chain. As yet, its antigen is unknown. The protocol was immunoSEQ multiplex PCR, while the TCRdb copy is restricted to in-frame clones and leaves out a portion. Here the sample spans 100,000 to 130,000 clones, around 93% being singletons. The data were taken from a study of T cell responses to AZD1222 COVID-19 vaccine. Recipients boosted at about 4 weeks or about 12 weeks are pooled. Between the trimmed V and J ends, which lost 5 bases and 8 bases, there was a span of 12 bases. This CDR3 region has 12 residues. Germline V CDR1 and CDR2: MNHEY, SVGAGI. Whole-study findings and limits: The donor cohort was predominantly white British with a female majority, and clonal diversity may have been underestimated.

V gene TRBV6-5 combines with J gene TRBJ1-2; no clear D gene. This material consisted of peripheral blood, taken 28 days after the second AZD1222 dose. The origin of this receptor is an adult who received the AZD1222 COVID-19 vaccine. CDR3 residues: CASSPDPAGYTF. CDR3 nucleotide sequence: TGTGCCAGCAGTCCCGACCCCGCAGGCTACACCTTC.